The text below deals with one TCR beta chain. Its matching antigen is unknown. Reasons for excluding patients were uncontrolled infection, other autoimmune disease, pregnancy or lactation. This record comes from a study of T cells in Graves' hyperthyroidism and ophthalmopathy. The CDR3 regions of TCR beta were amplified from RNA transcripts. HTBI primers were the set used in a first-round RT-PCR of the TCR CDR3. TCRdb re-derived calls from the multiplex PCR reads in MiXCR, one entry per CDR3 protein. The table records over 250,000 distinct CDR3 sequences, about 20% of them present only once. Per germline, CDR1 MGHRA and CDR2 YSYEKL. V was trimmed by 6 bases and J by 0 bases, leaving 14 bases between them. The CDR3 is made up of 16 amino acids. General study findings and limits: Blood samples included most of the expanded thyroid clonotypes exceeding 0.001.

Sequencing was done on a sample of blood. This receptor was identified in a man aged 25 to 45 with Graves' ophthalmopathy. This chain joins TRBV4-1 and TRBJ2-2; D may be TRBD2 (6 bases). The CDR3 DNA sequence: TGCGCCAGCAGTATCATCGGGACTTCGAACACCGGGGAGCTGTTTTTT. Encoded protein: CASSIIGTSNTGELFF.